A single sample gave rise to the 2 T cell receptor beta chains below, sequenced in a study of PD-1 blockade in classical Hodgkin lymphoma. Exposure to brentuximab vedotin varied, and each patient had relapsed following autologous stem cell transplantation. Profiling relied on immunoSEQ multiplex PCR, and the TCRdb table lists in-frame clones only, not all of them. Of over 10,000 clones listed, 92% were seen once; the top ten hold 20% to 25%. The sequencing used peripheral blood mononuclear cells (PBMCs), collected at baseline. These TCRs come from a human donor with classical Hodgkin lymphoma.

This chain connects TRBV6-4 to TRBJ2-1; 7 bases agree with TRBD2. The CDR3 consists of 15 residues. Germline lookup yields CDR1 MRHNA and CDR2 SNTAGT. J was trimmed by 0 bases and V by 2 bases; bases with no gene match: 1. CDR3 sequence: CASSDGGGSYNEQFF. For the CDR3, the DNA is TGTGCCAGCAGTGACGGGGGGGGCTCCTACAATGAGCAGTTCTTC.

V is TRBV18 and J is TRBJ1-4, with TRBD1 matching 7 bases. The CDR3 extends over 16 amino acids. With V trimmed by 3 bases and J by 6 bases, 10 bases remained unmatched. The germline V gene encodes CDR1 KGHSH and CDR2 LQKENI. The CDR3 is CASSPPKGGAYEKLFF. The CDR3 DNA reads TGTGCCAGCTCACCCCCCAAAGGGGGCGCTTATGAAAAACTGTTTTTT.